A single T cell receptor beta chain is shown here with its context. This record belongs to a study of T cell responses to AZD1222 COVID-19 vaccine. Germline assignment: CDR1 SEHNR and CDR2 FQNEAQ (reference sequence). The CDR3 consists of 12 residues. The V gene lost 4 bases and the J gene lost 6 bases, with 6 bases spanning the gap. The repertoire was sequenced with immunoSEQ multiplex PCR; TCRdb's copy has only in-frame clones and lacks some. The data show about 150,000 clones, more than 85% seen once. The TCR comes from an adult who received the AZD1222 COVID-19 vaccine. The chain has TRBV7-9 and TRBJ2-2; D is unresolved. This specimen consisted of peripheral blood, obtained 28 days after the second AZD1222 dose. As DNA, the CDR3 is TGTGCCAGCAGCTCAGGAGCCGGGGAGCTGTTTTTT. Its translation is CASSSGAGELFF. The variable domain in full, with the rest retrieved from reference TRBV7-9 and TRBJ2-2, is DTGVSQNPRHKITKRGQNVTFRCDPISEHNRLYWYRQTLGQGPEFLTYFQNEAQLEKSRLLSDRFSAERPKGSFSTLEIQRTEQGDSAMYLCASSSGAGELFFGEGSRLTVL.